The following is a TCR beta chain sequence with its context. The entry originates in a study of blood T cell repertoires in COVID-19. Background on the study: COVID-19 samples from acute and convalescent phases originated in the United States, Italy and Spain. Sources were T cells, B-cell-depleted T cells, or PBMCs; the material itself was cDNA or gDNA.

Categorization into cohorts depended on clinical history that participants reported. Using immunoSEQ multiplex PCR, the repertoire was profiled, and TCRdb retains in-frame clones only, with some absent. The repertoire holds approximately 270,000 clones, with about nine tenths as singletons. The source is a woman in her 30s with acute COVID-19. The sample consisted of PBMCs or T cells enriched from blood (not recorded which).

CDR3 DNA sequence: TGTGCCAGCAAAATTTCTGGAGGCACCTATGGCTACACCTTC. Translation: CASKISGGTYGYTF. The V gene is TRBV6-5, the J gene TRBJ1-2, with D hard to call. The CDR3 sequence is 14 residues long. CDR1 and CDR2 from the germline V gene are MNHEY and SVGAGI. The germline V and J ends were trimmed by 7 bases and 4 bases, with 16 bases remaining between them.